This record concerns one TCR beta chain sequence. The data are from a study of blood T cell repertoires in COVID-19. Study-level information: The samples span acute and convalescent COVID-19 from the United States, Italy and Spain.

The J segment lost 3 bases and the V segment lost 0 bases, leaving 2 bases of the junction unmatched. CDR1 is MRHNA, CDR2 SNTAGT, per germline. The CDR3 covers 15 residues. In the source study's methods: Amplification from reference gene primers served as the basis for estimated nucleated cell counts. The protocol was immunoSEQ multiplex PCR, while the TCRdb copy is restricted to in-frame clones and leaves out a portion. Clonal size and the V and J genes are those of that table, whereas D and trimming came from the DNA. In the table there are tens of thousands of clones, 90% of which are singletons. This chain links TRBV6-4 with TRBJ2-1; 7 bases fit TRBD1. The receptor's source is a man between 65 and 80 years old with acute or convalescent COVID-19. The source material was peripheral blood. The CDR3 sequence: CASSDSAGGYNEQFF. CDR3 DNA: TGTGCCAGCAGTGACTCGGCAGGGGGCTACAATGAGCAGTTCTTC.